These 14 T cell receptor beta chains were sequenced from one sample in a study of T cell clonality in common variable immunodeficiency. Their cognate antigens are unknown. Study findings and constraints: In common variable immunodeficiency, TCR beta chains reportedly carried fewer deletions and N-nucleotide insertions.

TCRdb's table, derived via immunoSEQ multiplex PCR, lists solely in-frame clones and lacks some. Recorded here are approximately 35,000 clones, with no singletons, and the ten leading clones hold about 6.1%. Sample: peripheral blood mononuclear cells. The receptors stem from a human donor with common variable immunodeficiency.

This clone was seen repeatedly, ten times or more. The read ends 3 residues early relative to the CDR3; the germline J gene fills the gap. The V and J genes are TRBV14 and TRBJ2-1; D possibly corresponds to TRBD1 (5 bases). This CDR3 is 13 amino acids long. Germline CDR1 is SGHDN and CDR2 is FVKESK. V gave up 0 bases and J gave up 9 bases, with 9 bases separating them. The part of the CDR3 DNA that was read is TGTGCCAGCAGCCAAGATGTGGGGCCTGAG. This translates into CASSQDVGPE. The complete CDR3 protein is CASSQDVGPEQFF.

This clone showed up many times. CDR3 protein: CAWADRGHNQPQHF. The part of the CDR3 DNA that was read is TGTGCCTGGGCGGACAGGGGCCACAATCAGCCC. The V call is TRBV30, the J call TRBJ1-5, with TRBD1 identical over 9 bases. The sequence runs out 3 residues before the end of the CDR3; the remainder is reconstructed from the germline J gene. This CDR3 comprises 14 residues. In germline, CDR1 is GTSNPN, CDR2 SVGIG (reference sequence). The junction had 5 bases not matched to a gene; V was cut back by 5 bases and J by 3 bases.

This clone was seen at least ten times. The CDR3 extends 3 residues past the end of the read, so its final part is completed from the germline J gene. The V gene is TRBV18, the J gene TRBJ1-2; D gene unclear. Between the trimmed V and J ends, which lost 1 base and 7 bases, there was a span of 7 bases. Looked up from germline, CDR1 is KGHSH and CDR2 is LQKENI. The CDR3 is made up of 12 amino acids. CDR3 bases read: TGTGCCAGCTCACCACAGGGCCCTGGC. Translation: CASSPQGPG. The whole CDR3 protein is CASSPQGPGYTF. The whole variable domain, filled in from reference TRBV18 and TRBJ1-2, reads NAGVMQNPRHLVRRRGQEARLRCSPMKGHSHVYWYRQLPEEGLKFMVYLQKENIIDESGMPKERFSAEFPKEGPSILRIQQVVRGDSAAYFCASSPQGPGYTFGSGTRLTVV.

The table lists this clone with many counts. With the read ending 3 residues before the CDR3 end, the germline J gene is used to fill in that end. V gene TRBV15 combines with J gene TRBJ2-7, with D possibly matching TRBD1 (7 bases). This CDR3 region has 13 residues. V was trimmed by 3 bases and J by 4 bases, leaving 10 bases between them. The V gene's germline CDR1 is LNHNV and CDR2 YYDKDF (reference sequence). Partial CDR3 DNA: TGTGCCACCAGCAGCCAGGGGGGATACGAG. Amino acids: CATSSQGGYE. In full, the CDR3 is CATSSQGGYEQYF.

In this sample, this clone is medium-sized. The read comes to an end 3 residues before the CDR3 does, leaving the germline J gene to fill in the end. The V and J genes are TRBV5-1 and TRBJ1-1, with D unresolved. With 0 bases removed from V and 2 bases from J, the gap between germline ends came to 5 bases. From germline, CDR1 is SGHRS and CDR2 YFSETQ. The length of the CDR3 is 13 residues. The sequenced CDR3 bases are TGCGCCAGCAGCTTGGAAGCTAACACTGAA. This sequence encodes CASSLEANTE. The whole CDR3 region reads CASSLEANTEAFF.

This clone came up many times. The CDR3 end lies 3 residues beyond the end of the read and is filled in from the germline J gene. This chain uses TRBV5-1 with TRBJ2-7; TRBD2 agrees at 13 bases. After removal of 3 bases from V and 3 bases from J, the junction contained 3 bases not matched to a gene. The CDR3 sequence is 15 residues long. CDR1 is SGHRS and CDR2 is YFSETQ in the germline V gene. The CDR3 protein is CASSSGLAGVYEQYF. The sequenced part of the CDR3 DNA is TGCGCCAGCAGCTCCGGACTAGCGGGAGTCTACGAG.

In this sample, this clone turned up a few times. Read data end 3 residues before the CDR3 end; the end is taken from the germline J gene. The chain combines TRBV2 with TRBJ1-1, with a possible D match to TRBD1 (6 bases). The CDR3 extends over 13 amino acids. Trimming pared 7 bases from V and 1 base from J, leaving 10 bases between. Germline CDR1 is SNHLY and CDR2 is FYNNEI. The CDR3 here is CASIRTENTEAFF. CDR3 DNA, as far as it was read: TGTGCCAGCATCCGGACAGAGAACACTGAA.

This clone was detected ten times or more. The read comes to an end 3 residues before the CDR3 does, leaving the germline J gene to fill in the end. V gene TRBV6-1 combines with J gene TRBJ1-1; weak D call: TRBD1 (5 bases). Germline V CDR1 and CDR2: MNHNS, SASEGT. The CDR3 is made up of 14 amino acids. Between the trimmed V and J ends, which lost 6 bases and 1 base, there was a span of 12 bases. The CDR3 here is CASREQESNTEAFF. The CDR3 DNA, read in part, is TGTGCCAGCAGGGAACAGGAGTCGAACACTGAA.

This clone was counted ten times or more. Coverage ceases 3 residues before the CDR3 finishes, and the germline J gene fills in the end. The J gene is TRBJ2-1, the V gene TRBV30; D is unclear. Trimming pared 7 bases from V and 0 bases from J, leaving 4 bases between. The CDR3 contains 11 residues. CDR1 is GTSNPN, CDR2 SVGIG, per germline (reference sequence). The sequenced CDR3 bases are TGTGCCTCTAGCTCCTACAATGAG. This gives the protein CASSSYNE. In full, the CDR3 is CASSSYNEQFF. The entire variable domain, with the rest obtained from reference TRBV30 and TRBJ2-1, is as follows: SQTIHQWPATLVQPVGSPLSLECTVEGTSNPNLYWYRQAAGRGLQLLFYSVGIGQISSEVPQNLSASRPQDRQFILSSKKLLLSDSGFYLCASSSYNEQFFGPGTRLTVL.

As to this clone: The read terminates 3 residues ahead of where the CDR3 ends, so the germline J gene completes it. This chain uses TRBV20-1 with TRBJ1-6; 7 nucleotides agree with TRBD1. The germline gives CDR1 DFQATT, CDR2 SNEGSKA (reference sequence). V was pared by 0 bases and J by 7 bases, with 9 bases of the junction left unmatched. CDR3 size: 16 residues. The CDR3 here is CSARDQTGVLNSPLHF. The sequenced part of the CDR3 DNA is TGCAGTGCTAGAGATCAAACAGGGGTGTTGAATTCACCC.

This clone was recorded many times. The sequence runs out 3 residues before the end of the CDR3; the remainder is reconstructed from the germline J gene. V usage is TRBV7-9 and J usage is TRBJ2-5; D remains ambiguous. Germline values: CDR1 SEHNR, CDR2 FQNEAQ (reference sequence). The CDR3 runs 14 residues. Trimming removed 1 base at V and 4 bases at J, with 10 bases between. CDR3 amino acids: CASSLVAAGETQYF. CDR3 bases read: TGTGCCAGCAGCTTAGTGGCGGCTGGAGAGACC.

In its sample, this clone was seen many times. The sequenced fragment ends 3 residues before the CDR3 boundary, so the rest is inferred from the germline J gene. The chain couples TRBV30 to TRBJ2-7; D might be TRBD2 (6 bases). V was shortened by 2 bases and J by 1 base, with 15 bases between the two germline ends. Germline CDR1 and CDR2: GTSNPN and SVGIG (reference sequence). The CDR3 is made up of 15 amino acids. The chain's CDR3 is CAWSKDSGGSYEQYF. Partial CDR3 DNA: TGTGCCTGGAGTAAAGACTCCGGGGGTTCCTACGAG.

Ten or more counts support this clone. The read finishes 3 residues shy of the CDR3 end, and the germline J gene is used to complete it. The chain uses TRBV20-1 and TRBJ2-5; weak D call: TRBD1 (5 bases). CDR1 DFQATT and CDR2 SNEGSKA come from the germline V gene (reference sequence). CDR3 length equals 13 residues. With 3 bases removed from V and 2 bases from J, the gap between germline ends came to 10 bases. The CDR3 sequence is CSARSQGQETQYF. CDR3 DNA (partial): TGCAGTGCTAGGTCCCAGGGTCAAGAGACC.

This clone was counted a few times. The CDR3 region is CASSESTGGKTEAFF. Partial CDR3 DNA: TGTGCCAGTAGTGAATCGACAGGGGGGAAAACTGAA. The rearrangement uses TRBV19 and TRBJ1-1; TRBD1 matches at 9 bases. The observed sequence ends 3 residues before the CDR3 terminus, with the missing tail filled in from the germline J gene. The J segment lost 5 bases and the V segment lost 5 bases, leaving 9 bases of the junction unmatched. Germline CDR1 reads LNHDA; CDR2 reads SQIVND (reference sequence). The CDR3 consists of 15 residues.